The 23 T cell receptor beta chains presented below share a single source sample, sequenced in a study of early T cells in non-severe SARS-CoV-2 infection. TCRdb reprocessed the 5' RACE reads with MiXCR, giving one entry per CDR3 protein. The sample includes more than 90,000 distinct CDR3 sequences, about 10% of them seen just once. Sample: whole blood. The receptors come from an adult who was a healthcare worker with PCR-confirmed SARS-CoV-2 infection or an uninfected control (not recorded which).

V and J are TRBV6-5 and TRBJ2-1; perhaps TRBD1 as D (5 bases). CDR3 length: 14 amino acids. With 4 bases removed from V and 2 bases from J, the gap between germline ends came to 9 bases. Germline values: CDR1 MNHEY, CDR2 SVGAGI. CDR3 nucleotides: TGTGCCAGCAGTTCCAGACAGACCTACAATGAGCAGTTCTTC. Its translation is CASSSRQTYNEQFF.

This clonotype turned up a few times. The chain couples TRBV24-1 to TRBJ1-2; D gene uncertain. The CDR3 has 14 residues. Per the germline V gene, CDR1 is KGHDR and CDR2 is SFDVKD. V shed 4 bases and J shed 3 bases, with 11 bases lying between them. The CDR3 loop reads CATSDPSKYYGYTF. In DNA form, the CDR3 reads TGTGCCACCAGTGACCCGTCGAAGTACTATGGCTACACCTTC.

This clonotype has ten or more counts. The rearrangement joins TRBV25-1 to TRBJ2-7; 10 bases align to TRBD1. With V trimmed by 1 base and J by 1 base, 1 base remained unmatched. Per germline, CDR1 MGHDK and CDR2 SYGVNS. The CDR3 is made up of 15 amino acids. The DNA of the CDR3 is TGTGCCAGCAGTGAATGGACAGGGGGTTCCTACGAGCAGTACTTC. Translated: CASSEWTGGSYEQYF.

CDR3 protein: CASSFHRDSRTNTEAFF. CDR3 DNA sequence: TGTGCCAGCAGTTTTCACCGGGACAGTCGAACGAACACTGAAGCTTTCTTT. The rearrangement links TRBV6-5 to TRBJ1-1; TRBD1 matches 7 bases. This CDR3 has 17 residues. Trimming took 4 bases from V and 1 from J; bases not matched to a gene: 12. Germline assignment: CDR1 MNHEY and CDR2 SVGAGI.

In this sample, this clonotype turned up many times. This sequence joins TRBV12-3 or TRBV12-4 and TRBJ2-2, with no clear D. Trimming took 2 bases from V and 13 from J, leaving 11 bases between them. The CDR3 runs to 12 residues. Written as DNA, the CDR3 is TGTGCCAGCAGTTTATCTGGGCGGTGGCTGTTTTTT. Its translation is CASSLSGRWLFF.

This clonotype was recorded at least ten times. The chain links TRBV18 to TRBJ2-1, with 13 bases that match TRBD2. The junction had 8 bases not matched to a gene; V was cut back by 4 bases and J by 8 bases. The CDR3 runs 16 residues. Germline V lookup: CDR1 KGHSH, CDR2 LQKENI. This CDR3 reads CASSLTSGRAQDEQFF. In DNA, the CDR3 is TGTGCCAGCTCACTAACTAGCGGGAGGGCCCAGGATGAGCAGTTCTTC.

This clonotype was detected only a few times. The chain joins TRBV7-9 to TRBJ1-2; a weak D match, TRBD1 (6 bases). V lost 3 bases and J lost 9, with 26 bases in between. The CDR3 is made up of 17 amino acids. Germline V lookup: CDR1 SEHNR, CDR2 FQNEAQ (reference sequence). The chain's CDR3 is CASSFPTPRGLPRSYTF. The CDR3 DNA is TGTGCCAGCAGCTTCCCCACGCCCAGGGGCCTACCTAGAAGCTACACCTTC.

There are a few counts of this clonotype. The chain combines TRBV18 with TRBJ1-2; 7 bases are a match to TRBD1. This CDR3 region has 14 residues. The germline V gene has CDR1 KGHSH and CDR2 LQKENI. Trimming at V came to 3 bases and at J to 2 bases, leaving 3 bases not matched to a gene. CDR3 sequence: CASSPETGNYGYTF. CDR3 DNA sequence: TGTGCCAGCTCACCCGAGACAGGGAACTATGGCTACACCTTC. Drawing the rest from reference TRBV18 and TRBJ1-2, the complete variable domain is NAGVMQNPRHLVRRRGQEARLRCSPMKGHSHVYWYRQLPEEGLKFMVYLQKENIIDESGMPKERFSAEFPKEGPSILRIQQVVRGDSAAYFCASSPETGNYGYTFGSGTRLTVV.

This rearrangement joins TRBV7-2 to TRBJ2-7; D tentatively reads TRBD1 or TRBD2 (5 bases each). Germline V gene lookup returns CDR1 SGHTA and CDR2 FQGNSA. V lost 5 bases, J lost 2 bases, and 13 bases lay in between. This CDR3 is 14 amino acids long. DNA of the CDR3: TGTGCCAGCAGCCCCCGGCAGGGACCCTACGAGCAGTACTTC. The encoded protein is CASSPRQGPYEQYF.

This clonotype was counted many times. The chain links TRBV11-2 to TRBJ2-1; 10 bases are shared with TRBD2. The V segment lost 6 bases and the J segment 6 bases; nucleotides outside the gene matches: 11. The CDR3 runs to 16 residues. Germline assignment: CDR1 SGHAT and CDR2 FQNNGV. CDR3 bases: TGTGCCAGCAGTTTTGCTAGCGGGAGTAGGGGCAATGAGCAGTTCTTC. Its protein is CASSFASGSRGNEQFF. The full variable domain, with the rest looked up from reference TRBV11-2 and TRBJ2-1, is EAGVAQSPRYKIIEKRQSVAFWCNPISGHATLYWYQQILGQGPKLLIQFQNNGVVDDSQLPKDRFSAERLKGVDSTLKIQPAKLEDSAVYLCASSFASGSRGNEQFFGPGTRLTVL.

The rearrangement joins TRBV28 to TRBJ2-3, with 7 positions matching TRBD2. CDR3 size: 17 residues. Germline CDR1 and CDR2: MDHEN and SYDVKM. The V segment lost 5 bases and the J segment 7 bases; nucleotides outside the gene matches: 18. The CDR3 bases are TGTGCCAGCAGTCCCCATGTGGGGCGGGAGAGTGAGTATACGCAGTATTTT. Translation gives CASSPHVGRESEYTQYF.

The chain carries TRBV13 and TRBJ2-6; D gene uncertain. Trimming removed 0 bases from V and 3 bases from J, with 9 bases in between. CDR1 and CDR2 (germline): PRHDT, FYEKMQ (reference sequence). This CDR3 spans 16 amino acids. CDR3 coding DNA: TGTGCCAGCAGCTTAGGTTCGGCGCTTGGGGCCAACGTCCTGACTTTC. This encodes CASSLGSALGANVLTF.

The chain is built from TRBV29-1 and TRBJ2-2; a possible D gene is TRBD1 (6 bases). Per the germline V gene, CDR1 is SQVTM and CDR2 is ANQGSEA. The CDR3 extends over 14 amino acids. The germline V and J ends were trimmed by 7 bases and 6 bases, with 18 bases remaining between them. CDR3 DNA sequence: TGCAGCGCCGCGCAGGGGTTGCCCGCCGGGGAGCTGTTTTTT. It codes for CSAAQGLPAGELFF.

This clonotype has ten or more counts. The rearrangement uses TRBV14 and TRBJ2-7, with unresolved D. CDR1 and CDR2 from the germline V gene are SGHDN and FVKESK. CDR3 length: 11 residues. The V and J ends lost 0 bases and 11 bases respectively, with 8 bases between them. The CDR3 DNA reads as TGTGCCAGCAGCCAAGATTTTCGGAAGTACTTC. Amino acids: CASSQDFRKYF.

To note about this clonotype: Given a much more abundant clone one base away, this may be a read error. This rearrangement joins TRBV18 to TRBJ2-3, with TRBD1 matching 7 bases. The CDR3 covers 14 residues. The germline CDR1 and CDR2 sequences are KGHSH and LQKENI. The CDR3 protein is CVSSWTGSTDTQYF. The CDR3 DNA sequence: TGTGTCAGCTCCTGGACAGGTAGCACAGATACGCAGTATTTT.

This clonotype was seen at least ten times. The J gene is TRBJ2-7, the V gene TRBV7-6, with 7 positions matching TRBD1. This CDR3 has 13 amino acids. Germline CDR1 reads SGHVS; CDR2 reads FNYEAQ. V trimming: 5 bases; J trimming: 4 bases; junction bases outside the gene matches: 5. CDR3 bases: TGTGCCAGCAGCCCGGGACAGCTATACGAGCAGTACTTC. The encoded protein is CASSPGQLYEQYF.

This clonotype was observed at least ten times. The CDR3 reads CASSSWTGGTDTQYF. CDR3 DNA sequence: TGTGCCAGCAGCTCTTGGACAGGGGGCACAGATACGCAGTATTTT. The rearrangement uses TRBV7-9 and TRBJ2-3; 9 bases agree with TRBD1. Germline CDR1 reads SEHNR; CDR2 reads FQNEAQ (reference sequence). Trimming took 4 bases from V and 1 from J; bases not matched to a gene: 3. There are 15 residues in the CDR3.

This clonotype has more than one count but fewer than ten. CDR3 coding DNA: TGTGCCAGCAGCGGGAGTAACGAGCAGTACTTC. This encodes CASSGSNEQYF. The chain combines TRBV28 with TRBJ2-7; possibly TRBD2 for D (6 bases). Trimming took 6 bases from V and 5 from J, leaving 8 bases between them. From germline, CDR1 is MDHEN and CDR2 SYDVKM. This CDR3 spans 11 amino acids.

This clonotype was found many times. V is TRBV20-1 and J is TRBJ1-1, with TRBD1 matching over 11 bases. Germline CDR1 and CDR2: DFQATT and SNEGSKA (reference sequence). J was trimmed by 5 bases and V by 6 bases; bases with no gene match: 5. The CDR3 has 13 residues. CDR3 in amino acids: CSASRDRGTEAFF. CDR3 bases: TGCAGTGCGAGCCGGGACAGGGGGACTGAAGCTTTCTTT.

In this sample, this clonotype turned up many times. The CDR3, as DNA: TGTGCCAGCACCACCGCAGTGTGGGACAATGAGCAGTTCTTC. Residues: CASTTAVWDNEQFF. V and J are TRBV7-9 and TRBJ2-1; no reliable D call. With 7 bases removed from V and 5 bases from J, the gap between germline ends came to 15 bases. The CDR3 consists of 14 residues. Looked up from germline, CDR1 is SEHNR and CDR2 is FQNEAQ (reference sequence). The full variable domain, completed using reference TRBV7-9 and TRBJ2-1, is DTGVSQNPRHKITKRGQNVTFRCDPISEHNRLYWYRQTLGQGPEFLTYFQNEAQLEKSRLLSDRFSAERPKGSFSTLEIQRTEQGDSAMYLCASTTAVWDNEQFFGPGTRLTVL.

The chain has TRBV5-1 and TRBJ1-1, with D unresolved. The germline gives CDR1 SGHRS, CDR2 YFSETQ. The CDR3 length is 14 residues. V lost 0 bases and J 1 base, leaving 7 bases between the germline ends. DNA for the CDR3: TGCGCCAGCAGCTTGGTTGGCGGGAACACTGAAGCTTTCTTT. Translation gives CASSLVGGNTEAFF.

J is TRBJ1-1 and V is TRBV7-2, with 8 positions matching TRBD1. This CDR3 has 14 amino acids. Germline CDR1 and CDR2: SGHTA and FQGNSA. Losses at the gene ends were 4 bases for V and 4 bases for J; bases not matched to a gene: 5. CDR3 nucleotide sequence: TGTGCCAGCAGCTCCCAGGGGGCGCTCACTGAAGCTTTCTTT. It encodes CASSSQGALTEAFF.

CDR3 amino acids: CASSYGRVETQYF. CDR3 DNA sequence: TGTGCCAGCAGCTACGGCAGGGTCGAGACCCAGTACTTC. This chain uses TRBV11-2 with TRBJ2-5; tentative D call: TRBD1 (5 bases). Trimming took 4 bases from V and 5 from J, leaving 11 bases between them. Germline V gene sequence: CDR1 SGHAT, CDR2 FQNNGV. This CDR3 comprises 13 residues.